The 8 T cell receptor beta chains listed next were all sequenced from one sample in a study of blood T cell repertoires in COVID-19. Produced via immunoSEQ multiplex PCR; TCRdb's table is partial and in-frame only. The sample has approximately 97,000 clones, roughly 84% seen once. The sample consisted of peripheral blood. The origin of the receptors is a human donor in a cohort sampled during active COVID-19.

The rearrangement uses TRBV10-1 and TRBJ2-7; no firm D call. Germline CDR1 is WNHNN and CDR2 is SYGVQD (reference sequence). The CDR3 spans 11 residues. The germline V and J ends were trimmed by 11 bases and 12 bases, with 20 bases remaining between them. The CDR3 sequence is CAPTDPRPTYF. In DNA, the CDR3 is TGCGCCCCAACAGACCCGCGACCAACGTACTTC.

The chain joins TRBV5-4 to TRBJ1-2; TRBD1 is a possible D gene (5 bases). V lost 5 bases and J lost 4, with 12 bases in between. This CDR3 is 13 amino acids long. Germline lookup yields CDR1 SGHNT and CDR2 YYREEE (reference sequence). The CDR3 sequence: CASSPTVLYGYTF. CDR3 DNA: TGTGCCAGCAGTCCGACAGTCCTCTATGGCTACACCTTC. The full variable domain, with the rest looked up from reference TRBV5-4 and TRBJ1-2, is ETGVTQSPTHLIKTRGQQVTLRCSSQSGHNTVSWYQQALGQGPQFIFQYYREEENGRGNFPPRFSGLQFPNYSSELNVNALELDDSALYLCASSPTVLYGYTFGSGTRLTVV.

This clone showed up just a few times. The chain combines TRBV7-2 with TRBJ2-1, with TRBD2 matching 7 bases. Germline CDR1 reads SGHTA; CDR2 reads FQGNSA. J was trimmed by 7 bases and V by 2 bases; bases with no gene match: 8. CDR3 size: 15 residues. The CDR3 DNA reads TGTGCCAGCAGCTTATCTGTGACTAGCAGGAATGAGCAGTTCTTC. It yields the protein CASSLSVTSRNEQFF.

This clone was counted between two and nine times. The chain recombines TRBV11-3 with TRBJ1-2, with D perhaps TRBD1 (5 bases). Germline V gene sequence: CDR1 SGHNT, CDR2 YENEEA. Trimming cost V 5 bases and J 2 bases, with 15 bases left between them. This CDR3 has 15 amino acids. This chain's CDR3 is CASSRFRQWNYGYTF. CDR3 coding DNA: TGTGCCAGCAGCCGATTCCGACAGTGGAACTATGGCTACACCTTC. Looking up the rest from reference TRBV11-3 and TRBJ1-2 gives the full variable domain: EAGVVQSPRYKIIEKKQPVAFWCNPISGHNTLYWYLQNLGQGPELLIRYENEEAVDDSQLPKDRFSAERLKGVDSTLKIQPAELGDSAVYLCASSRFRQWNYGYTFGSGTRLTVV.

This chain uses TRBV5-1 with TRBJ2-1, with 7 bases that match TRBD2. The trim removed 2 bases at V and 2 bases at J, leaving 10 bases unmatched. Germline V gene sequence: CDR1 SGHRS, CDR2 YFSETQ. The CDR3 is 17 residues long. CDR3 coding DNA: TGCGCCAGCAGCTTAGGAGGGACTACCTCTACCTACAATGAGCAGTTCTTC. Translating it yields CASSLGGTTSTYNEQFF.

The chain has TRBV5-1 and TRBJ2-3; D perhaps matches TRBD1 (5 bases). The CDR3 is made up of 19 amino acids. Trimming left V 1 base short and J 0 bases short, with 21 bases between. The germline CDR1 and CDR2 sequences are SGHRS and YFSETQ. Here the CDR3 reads CASSLSAWAGQTSTDTQYF. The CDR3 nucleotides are TGCGCCAGCAGCTTGTCGGCTTGGGCAGGGCAGACTAGCACAGATACGCAGTATTTT.

The CDR3 sequence: CASSQGGDEKLFF. The DNA of the CDR3 is TGCGCCAGCAGCCAAGGAGGGGATGAAAAACTGTTTTTT. The rearrangement joins TRBV5-1 to TRBJ1-4; D perhaps matches TRBD1 (5 bases). CDR1 SGHRS and CDR2 YFSETQ come from the germline V gene. The CDR3 sequence is 13 residues long. Trimming took off 4 bases at V and 6 bases at J, with 10 bases between the two ends.

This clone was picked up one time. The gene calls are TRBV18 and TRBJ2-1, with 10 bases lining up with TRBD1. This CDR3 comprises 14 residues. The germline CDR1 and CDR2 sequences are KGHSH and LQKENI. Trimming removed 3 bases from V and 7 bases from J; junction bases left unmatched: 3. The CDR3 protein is CASSPLGQGNEQFF. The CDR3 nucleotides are TGTGCCAGCTCACCGTTGGGACAGGGGAATGAGCAGTTCTTC.